The 6 T cell receptor beta chains in this list originate from one sample, sequenced in a study of CD8+ T cells in alopecia areata. Sequencing used cDNA as its template, made by extracting RNA and reverse transcribing it. The data were produced by immunoSEQ multiplex PCR, yet TCRdb's version contains in-frame clones alone and is incomplete. The data contain about 180,000 clones, approximately 55% of them seen just once; the ten biggest clones take up less than 14%. Treatment meaning: oral pan-JAK inhibitor, 5-10 mg twice daily. The starting material was CD8+ T cells sorted from blood, obtained at week 24, from a patient treated with tofacitinib. All receptors derive from a human donor with alopecia areata.

The sample holds a few counts of this clone. This chain connects TRBV23-1 to TRBJ1-6, with 7 bases matching TRBD1. TRBV23-1 is assigned to the ORF class and has an uncertain function. V was clipped by 4 bases and J by 8 bases; unmatched bases: 8. The CDR3 has 15 amino acids. CDR3 amino acids: CASSLKTGTDSPLHF. CDR3 nucleotides: TGCGCCAGCAGTCTGAAGACAGGGACAGATTCACCCCTCCACTTT.

This chain links TRBV4-3 with TRBJ1-2, with 7 bases aligning to TRBD1. The V gene end was trimmed by 0 bases and the J gene end by 6 bases; junction bases not matched to a gene: 4. The germline V gene has CDR1 LGHNA and CDR2 YSLEER. CDR3 length equals 14 residues. The CDR3 DNA reads TGCGCCAGCAGCCAAGATGCCAGGGGGAATGGCTACACCTTC. This encodes CASSQDARGNGYTF.

This sequence joins TRBV27 and TRBJ2-1; D gene uncertain. The CDR3 extends over 10 amino acids. The V gene's germline CDR1 is MNHEY and CDR2 SMNVEV (reference sequence). V lost 10 bases and J lost 7, with 8 bases in between. The CDR3 DNA follows: TGTGCCACCCGAACGAATGAGCAGTTCTTC. This sequence encodes CATRTNEQFF.

This clone came up once. V usage is TRBV30 and J usage is TRBJ2-7; perhaps TRBD1 as D (6 bases). The CDR3 runs to 13 residues. Germline values: CDR1 GTSNPN, CDR2 SVGIG (reference sequence). Trimming removed 3 bases at V and 1 base at J, with 10 bases between. This chain's CDR3 is CAWRQRGSYEQYF. In nucleotides, the CDR3 is TGTGCCTGGAGACAAAGGGGGTCCTACGAGCAGTACTTC.

Notes on this clone: At the DNA level, this CDR3 is encoded by other sequences in the same sample as well. The CDR3: CASSLGRNTEAFF. The CDR3 nucleotides are TGTGCCAGCAGTTTAGGGCGGAACACTGAAGCTTTCTTT. The chain uses TRBV27 and TRBJ1-1; D not resolved. This CDR3 is 13 amino acids long. Trimming stripped 2 bases from V and 1 base from J, with 5 bases between. Germline CDR1 reads MNHEY; CDR2 reads SMNVEV (reference sequence).

The chain links TRBV11-2 to TRBJ2-2; D might be TRBD2 (6 bases). This CDR3 has 15 residues. Germline V gene data show CDR1 as SGHAT and CDR2 as FQNNGV. V dropped 1 base and J dropped 1 base, with 7 bases sitting between them. CDR3: CASSLGRGNTGELFF. In nucleotides, the CDR3 is TGTGCCAGCAGCTTAGGGCGGGGGAACACCGGGGAGCTGTTTTTT. Full variable domain (outside the CDR3, taken from reference TRBV11-2 and TRBJ2-2): EAGVAQSPRYKIIEKRQSVAFWCNPISGHATLYWYQQILGQGPKLLIQFQNNGVVDDSQLPKDRFSAERLKGVDSTLKIQPAKLEDSAVYLCASSLGRGNTGELFFGEGSRLTVL.